This TCR beta chain came from a study of blood T cell repertoires in COVID-19. The CDR3 length is 13 residues. V lost 3 bases to trimming and J lost 1 base, with 7 bases between them. In germline, CDR1 is SGHDT, CDR2 YYEEEE. Profiled with immunoSEQ multiplex PCR; TCRdb holds only in-frame clones, not every one. Of approximately 250,000 clones listed, approximately 86% were seen once; the top ten hold 8.5% to 9%. This clonotype was obtained from a man in his forties or fifties with active or convalescent COVID-19. The sample consisted of peripheral blood. The V and J genes are TRBV5-6 and TRBJ2-5; a weak D match, TRBD2 (5 bases). The CDR3 loop is CASSSTIQETQYF. In DNA form, the CDR3 reads TGTGCCAGCAGCTCGACTATCCAAGAGACCCAGTACTTC.